This T cell receptor beta chain is from a study of shared clonotypes between healthy human individuals. This CDR3 region has 13 residues. The germline V gene encodes CDR1 SGDLS and CDR2 YYNGEE. Trimming cost V 3 bases and J 8 bases; bases outside gene matches: 6. Selected positively for CCR7 and CD45RO-negative, naive CD8 cells excluded terminally differentiated effector memory CD45RA+ cells. The donors, all of them Caucasian adults, lived in Nashville, Tennessee. A word on this clone: What it binds is unknown.

It was about 210 ng DNA, 25,000 to 35,000 T cell genomes, that sorted-subset replicate PCRs used. The method was immunoSEQ multiplex PCR; TCRdb's version includes in-frame clones alone and lacks a portion of them. The sample holds about 2 million clones, about 95% seen once. Findings of the study overall: Sampling involved blood alone; tissue repertoires likely differ. Relative to memory subsets, naive subsets generally showed larger estimated richness.

The sequencing sample was made of naive CD8+ T cells sorted from blood. This sequence joins TRBV9 and TRBJ1-2, with 8 bases matching TRBD1. This TCR was sampled from a man aged 18 to 30 in good health. The CDR3 spells CASSGQGSGGYTF. CDR3 nucleotide sequence: TGTGCCAGCAGCGGACAGGGGTCCGGCGGCTACACCTTC. The entire variable domain, with the rest obtained from reference TRBV9 and TRBJ1-2, is as follows: DSGVTQTPKHLITATGQRVTLRCSPRSGDLSVYWYQQSLDQGLQFLIQYYNGEERAKGNILERFSAQQFPDLHSELNLSSLELGDSALYFCASSGQGSGGYTFGSGTRLTVV.